What follows are 26 T cell receptor beta chains derived from one specimen sequenced in a study of T-cell reconstitution after alpha-beta-depleted transplantation in children. Unique molecular identifiers tagged the TCRbeta library. TCRdb called the PCR reads again in MiXCR, with one record for every CDR3 protein. The sample yields 800,000 to 1,000,000 distinct CDR3 sequences, roughly 29% seen once. This specimen consisted of PBMCs, mostly from graft donor cells, obtained 360 days after TCRalphabeta/CD19-depleted stem cell transplant. These receptors were obtained from a boy younger than two who had a stem cell transplant for SCID, so the T cells may come from the graft donor.

This clonotype was recorded a few times. The chain combines TRBV7-6 with TRBJ2-2; 7 nucleotides agree with TRBD1. The CDR3 sequence is 14 residues long. Trimming at V came to 5 bases and at J to 7 bases, leaving 7 bases not matched to a gene. CDR1 and CDR2 (germline): SGHVS, FNYEAQ. The CDR3 here is CASSRDRARGELFF. The CDR3 nucleotides read TGTGCCAGCAGCCGCGACAGGGCGCGCGGGGAGCTGTTTTTT.

The V gene is TRBV12-3 or TRBV12-4, the J gene TRBJ1-2, with 9 positions matching TRBD1. V shed 4 bases and J 2 bases; nucleotides not matched to a gene: 5. The CDR3 loop spans 15 amino acids. CDR3 region: CASSYLGQGNYGYTF. The DNA for the CDR3 is TGTGCCAGCAGTTACCTAGGACAGGGGAACTATGGCTACACCTTC.

The CDR3 bases are TGTGCCAGCAGTTTCGGGCAGGGCCTGACCTACGAGCAGTACTTC. As protein: CASSFGQGLTYEQYF. The rearrangement links TRBV12-3 or TRBV12-4 to TRBJ2-7; perhaps TRBD1 as D (5 bases). The V end lost 3 bases, the J end lost 2 bases, and 14 bases lay between the germline ends. This CDR3 is 15 amino acids long.

This clonotype was seen a few times. The V gene is TRBV20-1, the J gene TRBJ2-5, with TRBD2 matching over 13 bases. Germline CDR1 reads DFQATT; CDR2 reads SNEGSKA (reference sequence). This CDR3 has 14 residues. V trimming: 5 bases; J trimming: 5 bases; junction bases outside the gene matches: 5. The chain's CDR3 is CSASGLAGLETQYF. DNA of the CDR3: TGCAGTGCTTCGGGACTAGCGGGGCTGGAGACCCAGTACTTC.

This clonotype was seen a few times. Here the CDR3 reads CAIRTSGDRDTQYF. The CDR3 DNA sequence: TGTGCCATCCGGACTAGCGGGGACCGCGATACGCAGTATTTT. This chain joins TRBV10-3 and TRBJ2-3, with TRBD2 matching 12 bases. The ends lost 8 bases at V and 6 bases at J; junction bases unmatched: 6. The germline V gene encodes CDR1 ENHRY and CDR2 SYGVKD. This CDR3 spans 14 amino acids.

There are a few counts of this clonotype. The chain recombines TRBV28 with TRBJ2-1; D might be TRBD1 (5 bases). This CDR3 contains 14 residues. Looked up from germline, CDR1 is MDHEN and CDR2 is SYDVKM. The V gene lost 3 bases and the J gene lost 5 bases, with 11 bases spanning the gap. The CDR3 DNA reads as TGTGCCAGCAGTTTTCGTCTCAGGGACAATGAGCAGTTCTTC. It yields the protein CASSFRLRDNEQFF.

The genes are TRBV4-1 and TRBJ2-1; no definite D call. The CDR3 extends over 12 amino acids. V lost 6 bases and J lost 5, with 8 bases in between. Germline loops: CDR1 MGHRA, CDR2 YSYEKL. CDR3 loop: CASRSRDNEQFF. CDR3 coding DNA: TGCGCCAGCAGGAGCCGGGACAATGAGCAGTTCTTC.

The chain uses TRBV5-1 and TRBJ1-6, with D possibly being TRBD1 (5 bases). CDR1 and CDR2 from the germline V gene are SGHRS and YFSETQ. The CDR3 has 15 residues. V was shortened by 4 bases and J by 3 bases, with 11 bases between the two germline ends. The CDR3 DNA reads as TGCGCCAGCAGCCCGGGGGACGGCTATAATTCACCCCTCCACTTT. Translation: CASSPGDGYNSPLHF.

The chain uses TRBV28 and TRBJ1-5; 11 bases fit TRBD1. Trimming cost V 5 bases and J 0 bases; bases outside gene matches: 15. The germline V gene has CDR1 MDHEN and CDR2 SYDVKM. The CDR3 runs to 20 residues. The CDR3 DNA sequence: TGTGCCAGCAGTCCCATCCGGACAGGGGGCCGGGGTTCTAGCAATCAGCCCCAGCATTTT. This gives the protein CASSPIRTGGRGSSNQPQHF.

This clonotype was counted a few times. This chain uses TRBV6-1 with TRBJ1-4; D possibly corresponds to TRBD1 (6 bases). The V end lost 5 bases, the J end lost 10 bases, and 20 bases lay between the germline ends. Germline values: CDR1 MNHNS, CDR2 SASEGT. This CDR3 contains 15 residues. The CDR3 bases are TGTGCCAGCAGTACCGGGGCCCAGGAACAGGGAAAACTGTTTTTT. Encoded protein: CASSTGAQEQGKLFF.

The chain joins TRBV15 to TRBJ2-1, with a possible D match to TRBD1 (6 bases). V lost 0 bases to trimming and J lost 9 bases, with 9 bases between them. This CDR3 spans 13 amino acids. In germline, CDR1 is LNHNV, CDR2 YYDKDF (reference sequence). In DNA form, the CDR3 reads TGTGCCACCAGCAGAGATAGGGGGAGTGAGCAGTTCTTC. Translation gives CATSRDRGSEQFF.

V usage is TRBV10-3 and J usage is TRBJ2-3; weak D call: TRBD1 (6 bases). The CDR3 consists of 16 residues. CDR1 and CDR2 from the germline V gene are ENHRY and SYGVKD. Trimming cost V 2 bases and J 2 bases, with 14 bases left between them. CDR3 sequence reads: CAISETGSGLTDTQYF. The CDR3 nucleotides are TGTGCCATCAGTGAGACAGGGTCTGGGCTCACAGATACGCAGTATTTT.

As DNA, the CDR3 is TGTGCCTGGAGTGCCCCGGACAGCACCATATATTTT. The encoded protein is CAWSAPDSTIYF. The rearrangement links TRBV30 to TRBJ1-3, with a tentative D call TRBD1 (6 bases). CDR3 length: 12 residues. With 1 base removed from V and 9 bases from J, the gap between germline ends came to 10 bases. Germline lookup yields CDR1 GTSNPN and CDR2 SVGIG (reference sequence).

Comments on this clonotype: This sequence may be a read error, since a much larger clone differs from it by one base. The V gene is TRBV15, the J gene TRBJ2-3, with D unresolved. In germline, CDR1 is LNHNV, CDR2 YYDKDF (reference sequence). V was clipped by 0 bases and J by 4 bases, with 5 bases between them. The CDR3 contains 13 residues. The CDR3: CATSRDLSDTQYF. CDR3 bases: TGTGCCACCAGCAGAGATCTATCAGATACGCAGTATTTT.

This clonotype was picked up a small number of times. This chain joins TRBV20-1 and TRBJ1-4; TRBD1 might be the D (5 bases). From germline, CDR1 is DFQATT and CDR2 SNEGSKA (reference sequence). The CDR3 has 12 amino acids. CDR3 protein: CSTAGGGEKLFF. In DNA, the CDR3 is TGCAGCACGGCCGGGGGGGGTGAAAAACTGTTTTTT.

This clonotype was seen a few times. The chain links TRBV20-1 to TRBJ2-2, with 7 bases aligning to TRBD1. This CDR3 region has 17 residues. V lost 5 bases, J lost 0 bases, and 12 bases stayed unmatched. Germline CDR1 reads DFQATT; CDR2 reads SNEGSKA (reference sequence). This chain's CDR3 is CSAGKQGPFANTGELFF. The CDR3 DNA follows: TGCAGTGCTGGGAAACAGGGGCCATTTGCGAACACCGGGGAGCTGTTTTTT.

This clonotype was detected only a few times. The V and J genes are TRBV29-1 and TRBJ1-2; TRBD1 aligns across 9 bases. CDR3 length equals 13 residues. V shed 3 bases, J shed 2 bases, and the junction held 1 base outside the gene matches. CDR1 is SQVTM, CDR2 ANQGSEA, per germline. As DNA, the CDR3 is TGCAGCGTTGAGGGGACAGGGAACTATGGCTACACCTTC. Translated: CSVEGTGNYGYTF.

The sample holds many counts of this clonotype. Written as DNA, the CDR3 is TGTGCCAGCAGTTTTCTCACCGGGGAGCTGTTTTTT. It is translated as CASSFLTGELFF. The rearrangement links TRBV6-5 to TRBJ2-2, with D unclear. This CDR3 comprises 12 residues. Per the germline V gene, CDR1 is MNHEY and CDR2 is SVGAGI. Trimming removed 4 bases from V and 4 bases from J, with 4 bases in between.

This clonotype came up many times. V is TRBV6-1 and J is TRBJ2-5, with 7 bases fitting TRBD2. Germline V gives CDR1 MNHNS, CDR2 SASEGT. The V segment lost 5 bases and the J segment 0 bases; nucleotides outside the gene matches: 3. CDR3 length: 14 residues. The CDR3 spells CASSRGGYQETQYF. The CDR3 coding sequence is TGTGCCAGCAGTAGGGGAGGGTACCAAGAGACCCAGTACTTC.

This clonotype has just a few counts. The chain uses TRBV4-2 and TRBJ2-3; D may be TRBD2 (5 bases). The CDR3 loop spans 15 amino acids. Germline values: CDR1 LGHNA, CDR2 YNFKEQ. V lost 0 bases and J lost 4, with 11 bases in between. CDR3 region: CASSQELTGSDTQYF. The CDR3 nucleotides read TGTGCCAGCAGCCAAGAGCTCACGGGGTCAGATACGCAGTATTTT.

The V and J genes are TRBV12-3 or TRBV12-4 and TRBJ2-7; D may correspond to TRBD1 or TRBD2 (5 bases each). Deletions cut 5 bases from V and 7 bases from J, with 21 bases between. This CDR3 comprises 15 residues. CDR3 in amino acids: CASSTLTDIPGEQYF. CDR3 DNA sequence: TGTGCCAGCAGTACCCTTACGGACATCCCGGGGGAGCAGTACTTC.

This clonotype was observed many times. The V call is TRBV12-3 or TRBV12-4, the J call TRBJ2-3, with 11 bases matching TRBD2. The CDR3 contains 15 residues. The trim removed 4 bases at V and 6 bases at J, leaving 6 bases unmatched. The CDR3 DNA is TGTGCCAGCAGTTCACCGACTAGCGGGGCCGATACGCAGTATTTT. The encoded protein is CASSSPTSGADTQYF.

This clonotype was observed a handful of times. The rearrangement uses TRBV14 and TRBJ2-1, with 8 bases aligning to TRBD1. Germline loops: CDR1 SGHDN, CDR2 FVKESK. The CDR3 loop spans 14 amino acids. V lost 4 bases to trimming and J lost 8 bases; unmatched junction nucleotides: 7. The CDR3 reads CASSRTGKGDEQFF. In DNA, the CDR3 is TGTGCCAGCAGCCGGACAGGGAAGGGCGATGAGCAGTTCTTC.

The J gene is TRBJ1-2, the V gene TRBV29-1; possibly TRBD1 for D (5 bases). Germline V gene sequence: CDR1 SQVTM, CDR2 ANQGSEA. V was trimmed by 4 bases and J by 6 bases, leaving 18 bases between them. The CDR3 totals 14 residues. The CDR3 reads CSVGGEEGANGYTF. The CDR3, as DNA: TGCAGCGTTGGAGGGGAGGAGGGTGCCAATGGCTACACCTTC.

J is TRBJ1-1 and V is TRBV5-1; D gene uncertain. This CDR3 region has 15 residues. The ends were cut back, 4 bases at V and 0 bases at J, with 13 bases in the middle. CDR1 SGHRS and CDR2 YFSETQ come from the germline V gene. CDR3 residues: CASSLLYNMNTEAFF. Written as DNA, the CDR3 is TGCGCCAGCAGCCTCCTGTATAACATGAACACTGAAGCTTTCTTT.

This chain joins TRBV7-9 and TRBJ2-7, with TRBD1 matching 7 bases. The CDR3 is 15 amino acids. The J segment lost 2 bases and the V segment lost 7 bases, leaving 11 bases of the junction unmatched. The V gene's germline CDR1 is SEHNR and CDR2 FQNEAQ (reference sequence). The CDR3 coding sequence is TGTGCCAGCACCCCCCGGACAGGAGTCCCCTACGAGCAGTACTTC. It yields the protein CASTPRTGVPYEQYF.